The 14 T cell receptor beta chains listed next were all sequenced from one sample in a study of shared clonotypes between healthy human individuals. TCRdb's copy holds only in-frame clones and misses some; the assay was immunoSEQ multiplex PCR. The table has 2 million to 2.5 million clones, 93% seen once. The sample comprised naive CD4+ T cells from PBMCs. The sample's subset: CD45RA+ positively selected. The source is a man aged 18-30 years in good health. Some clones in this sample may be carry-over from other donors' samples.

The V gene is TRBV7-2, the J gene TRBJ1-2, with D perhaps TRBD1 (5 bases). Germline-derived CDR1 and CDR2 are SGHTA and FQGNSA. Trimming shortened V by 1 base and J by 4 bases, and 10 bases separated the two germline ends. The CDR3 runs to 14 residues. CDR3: CASSLGGKGYGYTF. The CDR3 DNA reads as TGTGCCAGCAGCTTAGGGGGGAAGGGCTATGGCTACACCTTC.

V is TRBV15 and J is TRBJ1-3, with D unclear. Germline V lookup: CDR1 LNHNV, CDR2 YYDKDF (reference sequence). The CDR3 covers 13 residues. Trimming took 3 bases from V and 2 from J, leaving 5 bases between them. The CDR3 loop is CATSRQAGNTIYF. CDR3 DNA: TGTGCCACCAGCAGGCAAGCTGGAAACACCATATATTTT.

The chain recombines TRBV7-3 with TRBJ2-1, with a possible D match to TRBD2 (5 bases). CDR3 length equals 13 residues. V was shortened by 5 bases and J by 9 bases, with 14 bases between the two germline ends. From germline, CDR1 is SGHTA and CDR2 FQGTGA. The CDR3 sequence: CASSHSEVTEQFF. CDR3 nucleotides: TGTGCCAGCAGCCATAGCGAAGTCACTGAGCAGTTCTTC.

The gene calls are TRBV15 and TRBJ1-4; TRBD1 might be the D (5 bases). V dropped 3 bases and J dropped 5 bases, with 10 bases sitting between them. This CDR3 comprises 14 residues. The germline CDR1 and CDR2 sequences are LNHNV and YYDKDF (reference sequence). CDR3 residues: CATSSRAHNEKLFF. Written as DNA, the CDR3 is TGTGCCACCAGCAGCAGGGCTCACAATGAAAAACTGTTTTTT.

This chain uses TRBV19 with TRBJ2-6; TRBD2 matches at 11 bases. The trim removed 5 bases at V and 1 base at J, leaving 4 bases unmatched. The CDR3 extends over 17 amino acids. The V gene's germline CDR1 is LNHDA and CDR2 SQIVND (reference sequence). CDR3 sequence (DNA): TGTGCCAGTAGTTTACGACTAGCGGGGTCTGGGGCCAACGTCCTGACTTTC. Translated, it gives CASSLRLAGSGANVLTF.

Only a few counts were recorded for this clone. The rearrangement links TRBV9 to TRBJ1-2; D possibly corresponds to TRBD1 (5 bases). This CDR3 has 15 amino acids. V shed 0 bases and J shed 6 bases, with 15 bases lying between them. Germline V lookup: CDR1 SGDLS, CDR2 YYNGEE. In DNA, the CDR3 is TGTGCCAGCAGCGTAGGATCGGTGAGGGGAAATGGCTACACCTTC. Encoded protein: CASSVGSVRGNGYTF.

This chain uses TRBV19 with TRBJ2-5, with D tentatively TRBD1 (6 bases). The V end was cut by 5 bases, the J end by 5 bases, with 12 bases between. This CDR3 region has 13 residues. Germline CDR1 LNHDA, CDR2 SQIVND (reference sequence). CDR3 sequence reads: CASSDSGVETQYF. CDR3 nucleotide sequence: TGTGCCAGTAGTGATTCAGGGGTGGAGACCCAGTACTTC.

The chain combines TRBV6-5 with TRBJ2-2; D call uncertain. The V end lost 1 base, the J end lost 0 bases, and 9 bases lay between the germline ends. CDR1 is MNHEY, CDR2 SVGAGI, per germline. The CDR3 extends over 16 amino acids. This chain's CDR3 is CASSYFPAANTGELFF. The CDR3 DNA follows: TGTGCCAGCAGTTACTTTCCCGCCGCGAACACCGGGGAGCTGTTTTTT.

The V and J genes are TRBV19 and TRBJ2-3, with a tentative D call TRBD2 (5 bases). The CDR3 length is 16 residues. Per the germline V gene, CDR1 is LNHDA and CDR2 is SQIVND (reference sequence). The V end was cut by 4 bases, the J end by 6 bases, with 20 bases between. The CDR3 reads CASSSRGFPNSDTQYF. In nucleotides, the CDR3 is TGTGCCAGTAGTAGTCGGGGTTTTCCGAATTCCGATACGCAGTATTTT. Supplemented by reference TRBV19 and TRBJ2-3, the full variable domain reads DGGITQSPKYLFRKEGQNVTLSCEQNLNHDAMYWYRQDPGQGLRLIYYSQIVNDFQKGDIAEGYSVSREKKESFPLTVTSAQKNPTAFYLCASSSRGFPNSDTQYFGPGTRLTVL.

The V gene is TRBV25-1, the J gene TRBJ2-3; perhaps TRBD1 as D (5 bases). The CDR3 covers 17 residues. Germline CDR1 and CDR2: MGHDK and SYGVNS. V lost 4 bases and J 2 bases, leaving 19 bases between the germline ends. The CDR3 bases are TGTGCCAGCAGTGCCCTTGGGGCCGAAGGAGCCACAGATACGCAGTATTTT. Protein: CASSALGAEGATDTQYF.

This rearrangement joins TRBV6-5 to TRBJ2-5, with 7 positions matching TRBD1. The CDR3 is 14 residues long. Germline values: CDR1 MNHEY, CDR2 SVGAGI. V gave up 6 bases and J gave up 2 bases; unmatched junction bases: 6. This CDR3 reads CASRRDSLQETQYF. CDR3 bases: TGTGCCAGCAGACGGGACAGTTTACAAGAGACCCAGTACTTC.

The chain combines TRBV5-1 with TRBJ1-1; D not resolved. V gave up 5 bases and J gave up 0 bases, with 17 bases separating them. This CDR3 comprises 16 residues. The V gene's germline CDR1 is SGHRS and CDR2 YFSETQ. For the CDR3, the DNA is TGCGCCAGCAGACCCGGACGGAGTACTATGAACACTGAAGCTTTCTTT. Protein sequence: CASRPGRSTMNTEAFF.

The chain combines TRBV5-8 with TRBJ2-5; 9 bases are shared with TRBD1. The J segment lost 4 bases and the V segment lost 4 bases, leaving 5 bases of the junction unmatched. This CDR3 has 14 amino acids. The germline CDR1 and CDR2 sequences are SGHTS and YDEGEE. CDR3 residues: CASSLGQGRETQYF. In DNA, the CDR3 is TGTGCCAGCAGCCTCGGACAGGGGAGAGAGACCCAGTACTTC.

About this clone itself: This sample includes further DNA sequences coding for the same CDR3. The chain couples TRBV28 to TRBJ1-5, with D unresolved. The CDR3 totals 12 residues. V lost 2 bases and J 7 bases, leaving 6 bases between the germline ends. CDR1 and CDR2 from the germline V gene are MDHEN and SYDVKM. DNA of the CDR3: TGTGCCAGCAGTTTAAGGACGCAGCCCCAGCATTTT. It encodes CASSLRTQPQHF.